This T cell receptor (beta chain) was captured in a study of cytomegalovirus exposure and HLA in healthy donors (dated by TCRdb to the late 2010s). For the wider study: According to an earlier analysis of 550 to 750 of the donors, some 180 million T cells yielded some 120 million unique TCR beta sequences and around 300 Gb of sequence data. Among the roughly 390 genotyped donors, around 81% belonged to the genetic ancestry cluster associated with self-reported Caucasian donors. Donor age, sex, ethnicity and CMV serostatus were collected together with the repertoire data. Typing coverage varied by locus: about 629-640 donors for A, B, C, DRB1 and DQB1; roughly 510 for DQA1; 600 to 610 for DPA1; 400 to 480 for DPB1. The aim of the study was to test whether cataloging public T cell receptors could identify signatures of past pathogen exposure. HLA typing covered class I and class II loci at four-digit resolution. A later analysis re-examined previously published TCR beta repertoires from several hundred donors and added high-resolution HLA genotyping to investigate patterns of TCR occurrence. Every repertoire in the discovery cohort had been generated on one and the same sequencing platform. Across some 400 genotyped donors of the cohort, an average of about 250,000 unique TCR beta nucleotide sequences per donor were sequenced, and 15% to 20% of those sequences were non-productive. Along with the roughly 670-subject first cohort, a separate validation cohort of roughly 110 different subjects was used. An earlier analysis of roughly 600 of the donors used high-throughput TCR beta sequencing to judge whether each TCR beta V gene segment behaved as functional or pseudogenic. Roughly 5 DR-DQ haplotypes were handled as single units for association and clustering, since linkage in the cohort was strong. Rather than drawing on any new phenotypic data, the later analysis identified candidate immune exposures from TCR beta sequences and the way those sequences occurred across donors. Genome-wide SNP genotypes for about 65% of the 666 donors were used in a later genetic analysis, which treated that subset as a discovery cohort. An early release that covered about 600 HLA-typed donors contained approximately 300 gigabases of sequencing data and 80 million or so unique TCR sequences. To predict cytomegalovirus infection status, the study combined high-throughput TCR immunosequencing, statistical association of individual TCRs with disease status, and machine learning. The T cell repertoires of under 750 subjects were profiled by immunosequencing and related to cytomegalovirus serostatus.

Libraries were built with the immunoSEQ multiplex PCR assay. A mixture of 60 forward primers for TCR Vbeta segments and 13 reverse primers for TCR Jbeta segments was used in the multiplex PCR. Amplification of the CDR3 region of rearranged TCR beta genes was performed with a multiplex PCR assay on genomic DNA. On the Illumina HiSeq System, the amplified TCR beta libraries were sequenced as 87-base-pair reads. The authors' pipeline ran thus. Across the 700 or so repertoires, a later analysis counted roughly 77 million unique TCR beta chains, roughly 11 million of which were shared by at least two donors. A nearest-neighbor algorithm error-corrected the raw reads and collapsed the reads into unique sequences, merging closely related sequences to remove PCR and sequencing errors. V, D and J gene segments were assigned by aligning CDR3 sequences to IMGT reference sequences. For a sequence to be retained, at least a six-nucleotide match to both a V gene segment and a J gene segment was required. Rearrangements were called productive when the CDR3 lacked stop codons and stayed in frame with V and J; all others were non-productive. Following IMGT convention, CDR3 was defined as the stretch from the second conserved V-encoded cysteine to the conserved J-encoded phenylalanine. In an earlier analysis of just under 600 of the donors, sequences lacking an unambiguous match to a single V gene segment were excluded. An earlier analysis of several hundred of the donors classified V segments as functional when productive rearrangements were above 56.7% and as segregating when the standard deviation between donors was above 5%. A statistical classification framework was built to diagnose cytomegalovirus status from the catalog of TCR beta chain sequences. A later analysis assigned V and J genes by comparing TCR nucleotide sequences with IMGT/GENE-DB human TR gene sequences. A later analysis assigned CDR3 sequences and most-parsimonious VDJ recombination scenarios with the TCRdist pipeline. In a later analysis, each TCR beta chain was defined by its CDR3 amino acid sequence together with its V-gene family, and reads lacking a unique V-gene family were excluded. To address suspected cross-contamination and a sequencing artifact, a later analysis removed approximately 590 highly shared, low-generation-probability nucleotide sequences. For each public chain, a later analysis derived a clonal expansion index from normalized ranks of inferred template counts within each repertoire. Generation probabilities in a later analysis came from a VDJ recombination model fitted to out-of-frame rearrangements, and those results were checked against IGoR. A later analysis scored TCR-TCR, TCR-HLA and TCR-CMV co-occurrence with hypergeometric tests, applying a repertoire-size bias correction to TCR pairs. In a later analysis, false discovery rates were estimated by permuting HLA or CMV assignments 20 times. In a later analysis, co-occurring TCRs were grouped using DBSCAN, and TCRdist sequence similarity was added for clustering within HLA-allele-positive subsets. Co-occurrence clustering excluded repertoires with fewer than 30,000 or more than 120,000 public chains, plus five with anomalous nucleotide sharing. TCRdb carries this immuneACCESS record with in-frame sequences only. Its versions omit some clonotypes, under half of them owing to an unresolved V gene in the studies checked, with the rest unexplained. V and J calls and clone size are copied from that table; D and trimming were computed from the DNA. This sample is represented by 95,000 to 150,000 clones; 77% of them were singletons. The ten biggest clones cover roughly 3.5% of the sample.

General findings and caveats noted by the study authors: Roughly uniform sequencing depth across donors was assumed in presence/absence analyses, although this assumption may not hold. Because counts were too low, seventeen rarely observed V segments, including chromosome 9 orphons, were left out of the earlier analysis of approximately 580 of the donors. An earlier analysis of 450 to 750 of the donors showed that most TCR beta V segments appeared in productive rearrangements either about 87% or about 30% of the time, which broadly matched IMGT annotations. When HLA alleles, especially DR and DQ, strongly co-occurred, attributing TCR associations to individual alleles was difficult. In a later analysis, most CMV-associated TCR beta chains were found to appear HLA-restricted, with HLA associations seemingly driven largely by CMV exposure. A later analysis found that HLA-associated TCR beta chains were more clonally expanded and had lower generation probabilities than equally common non-associated chains. Most TCR sequences were observed very rarely across donors, whereas some public TCRs were present in many individuals. CMV serostatus was the only immune exposure information available for the cohort. A few of the identified cytomegalovirus-associated TCR beta chains were confirmed in vitro to be specific for cytomegalovirus antigens. The sequencing pipeline was judged likely to have produced a cluster of highly shared sequence variants as a technical artifact. This cohort had only TCR beta chains sequenced, and the lack of alpha or paired-chain data limited which features could be detected. A further reported finding was that TCR beta sequences accurately predicted the HLA-A and HLA-B alleles for most subjects in the first cohort. At a false discovery rate of 0.05, a later analysis linked 15,000 to 20,000 TCR beta sequences to specific HLA alleles. In both the original and validation cohorts, the classifier was reported to diagnose cytomegalovirus status with high specificity and sensitivity. Correlated functional status among segregating V segments might reflect linkage disequilibrium, but an unknown experimental factor could not be ruled out. In a later analysis, several top co-occurrence clusters were reported to appear linked to parvovirus B19, influenza, CMV and Epstein-Barr virus. The 87-base-pair reads could not distinguish some IMGT-functional V segments, including TRBV6-2 and TRBV6-3, so those segments were excluded. In a later analysis, TCR association rates were found to vary across HLA loci, with the most associated TCRs seen for DRB1 alleles and the fewest for HLA-C alleles. HLA typing was unavailable for some donors at each locus, so association tests used only the typed subset. The study listed 150 to 200 TCR beta chains as associated with cytomegalovirus. A later genetic analysis associated a missense DCLRE1C variant with V-gene and J-gene trimming of TCR beta chains, and an independent cohort replicated the association. The authors suggested that the approach could potentially be extended to other disease states and immunological phenotypes. Compared with the roughly 720-donor mean, donors in an Asian-associated ancestry cluster had fewer N-insertions in productive TCRs, according to a later genetic analysis.

Comments on this clone: Its antigen remains undetermined. No much larger clonotype is one base removed from it; base qualities were not supplied.

The cohort was made up of around 720 healthy bone marrow donors. Cohort members were all nominally healthy when sampled, although unrecorded immune exposures were likely present. Of the 700 or so cohort members, 250 to 300 had positive CMV serostatus and 350 to 450 had negative CMV serostatus, and CMV serostatus was not recorded for the donor. A peripheral blood sample was collected from each donor, and TCR beta sequencing was performed on peripheral blood mononuclear cells. The Qiagen DNeasy Blood Extraction Kit was used to extract genomic DNA from the blood cell samples. For CDR1 and CDR2, the germline V gene lists MNHEY and SVGAGI. Taken from cysteine to phenylalanine, the CDR3 has 16 residues. Only the CDR3 DNA stays, 48 bases, in frame from base 1. Trimming removed 0 bases from V and 0 bases from J, leaving 12 bases between the germline ends.

This receptor was obtained from a human donor in good health. In this chain, TRBV6-5 is recombined with TRBJ2-7; the D gene is possibly TRBD1, with 7 bases matching. The specimen was PBMCs. The DNA reads as follows: TGTGCCAGCAGTTACTCGGAGGGGGCTAGCTCCTACGAGCAGTACTTC. Its amino acids are CASSYSEGASSYEQYF.